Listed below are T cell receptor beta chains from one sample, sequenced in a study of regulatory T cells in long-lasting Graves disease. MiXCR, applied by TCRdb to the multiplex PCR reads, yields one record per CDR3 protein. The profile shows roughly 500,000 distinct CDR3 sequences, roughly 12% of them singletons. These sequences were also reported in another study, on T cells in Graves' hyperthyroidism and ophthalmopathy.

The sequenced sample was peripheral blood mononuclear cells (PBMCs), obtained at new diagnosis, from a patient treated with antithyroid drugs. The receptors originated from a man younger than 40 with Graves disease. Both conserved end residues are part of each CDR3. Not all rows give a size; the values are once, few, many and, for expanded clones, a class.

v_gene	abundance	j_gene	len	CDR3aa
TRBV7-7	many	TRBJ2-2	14	CASSSQGGTGELFF
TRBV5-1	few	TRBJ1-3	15	CASSFDKTSGNTIYF
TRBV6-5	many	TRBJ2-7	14	CASSYSREGYEQYF
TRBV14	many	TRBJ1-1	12	CASSQVSTEAFF
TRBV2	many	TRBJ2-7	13	CATNRAVGYEQYF
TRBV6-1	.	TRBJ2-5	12	CASTQGGETQYF
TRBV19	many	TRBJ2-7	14	CASSILGENYEQYF
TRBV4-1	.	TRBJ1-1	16	CASSQPLTRRQTEAFF
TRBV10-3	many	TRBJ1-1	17	CAISLQAGARPNTEAFF
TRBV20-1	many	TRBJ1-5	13	CSATRGANQPQHF
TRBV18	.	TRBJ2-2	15	CASSSLTWNTGELFF
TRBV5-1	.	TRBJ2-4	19	CASSPTFFGARVGRNIQYF
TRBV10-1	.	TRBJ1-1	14	CASSETGDNTEAFF
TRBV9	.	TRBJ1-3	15	CASSAAASSGNTIYF
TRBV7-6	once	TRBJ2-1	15	CASSQASGPYNEQFF
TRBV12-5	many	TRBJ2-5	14	CASGRTGPQETQYF
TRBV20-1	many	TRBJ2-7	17	CSARDPGTDRGAYEQYF
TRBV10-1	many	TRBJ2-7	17	CASSQGPAMEARYEQYF
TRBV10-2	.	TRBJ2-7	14	CASSVLAGSYEQYF
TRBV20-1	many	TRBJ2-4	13	CSAMGQAKNIQYF
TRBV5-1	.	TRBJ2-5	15	CASSLEGTRQETQYF
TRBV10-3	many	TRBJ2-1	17	CAISESRGRARGHEQFF
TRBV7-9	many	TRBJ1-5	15	CASSPGDREDQPQHF
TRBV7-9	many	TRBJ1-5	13	CASSRDAYQPQHF
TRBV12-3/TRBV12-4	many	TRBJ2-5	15	CASSRVAGTQETQYF
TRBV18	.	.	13	CASWGLRANEQFF
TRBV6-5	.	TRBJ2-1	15	CASSYSGLAGGEQFF
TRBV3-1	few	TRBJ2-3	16	CASSQPGLAATDTQYF
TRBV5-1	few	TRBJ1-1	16	CASSIGTGRAYTEAFF
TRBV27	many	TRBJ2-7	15	CASSRTSGRFNEQYF
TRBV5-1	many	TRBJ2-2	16	CASSLGDRTNTGELFF
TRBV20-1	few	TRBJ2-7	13	CSAKWDRGYEQYF
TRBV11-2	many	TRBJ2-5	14	CASSPGAGEETQYF
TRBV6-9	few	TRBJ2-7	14	CASSYGPSAYEQYF
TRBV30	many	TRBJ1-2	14	CAHRRGPGNYGYTF
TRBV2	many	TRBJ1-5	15	CASSEGRRYDQPQHF
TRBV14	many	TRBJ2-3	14	CASSLSDHTDTQYF
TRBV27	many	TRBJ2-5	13	CASSSDRQETQYF
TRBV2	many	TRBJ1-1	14	CASSRDRADTEAFF
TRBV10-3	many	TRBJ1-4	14	CAITEGPPNEKLFF
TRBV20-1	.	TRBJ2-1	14	CSAREFIPNNEQFF
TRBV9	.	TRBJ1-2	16	CASSADLTGLSYGYTF
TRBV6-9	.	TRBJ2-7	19	CASSYSIRLAGGHSYEQYF
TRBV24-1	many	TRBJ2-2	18	CATSEGLAGGPNTGELFF
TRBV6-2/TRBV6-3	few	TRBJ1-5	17	CASSSPGGAYSNQPQHF
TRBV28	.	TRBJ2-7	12	CASKATVYEQYF